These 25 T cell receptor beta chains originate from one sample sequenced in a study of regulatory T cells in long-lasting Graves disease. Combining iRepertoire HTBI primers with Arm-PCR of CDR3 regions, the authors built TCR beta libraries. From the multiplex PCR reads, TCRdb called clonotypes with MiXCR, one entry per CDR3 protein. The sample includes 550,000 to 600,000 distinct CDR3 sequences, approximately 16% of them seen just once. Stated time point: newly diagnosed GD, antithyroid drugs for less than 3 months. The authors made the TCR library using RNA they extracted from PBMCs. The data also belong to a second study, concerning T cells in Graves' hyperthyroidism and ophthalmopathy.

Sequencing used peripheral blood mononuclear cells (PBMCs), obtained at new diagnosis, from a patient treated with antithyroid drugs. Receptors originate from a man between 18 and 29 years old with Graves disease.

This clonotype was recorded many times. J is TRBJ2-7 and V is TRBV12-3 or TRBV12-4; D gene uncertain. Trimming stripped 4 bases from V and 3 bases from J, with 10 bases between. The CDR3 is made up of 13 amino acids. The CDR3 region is CASSSLPGYEQYF. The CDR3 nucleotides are TGTGCCAGCAGTTCCCTTCCGGGCTACGAGCAGTACTTC.

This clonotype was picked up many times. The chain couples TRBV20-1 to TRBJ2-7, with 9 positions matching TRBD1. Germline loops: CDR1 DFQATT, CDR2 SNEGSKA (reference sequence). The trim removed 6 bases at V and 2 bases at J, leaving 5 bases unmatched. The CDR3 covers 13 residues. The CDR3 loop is CSATGTGTYEQYF. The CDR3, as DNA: TGCAGTGCCACCGGGACAGGGACCTACGAGCAGTACTTC.

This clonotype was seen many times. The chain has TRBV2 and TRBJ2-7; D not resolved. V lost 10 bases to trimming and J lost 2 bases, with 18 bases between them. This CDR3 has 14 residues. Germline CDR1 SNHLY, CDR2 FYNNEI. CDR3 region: CATSGLPNTYEQYF. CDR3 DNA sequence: TGTGCCACCTCCGGGCTACCGAATACCTACGAGCAGTACTTC. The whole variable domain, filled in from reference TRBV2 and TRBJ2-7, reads EPEVTQTPSHQVTQMGQEVILRCVPISNHLYFYWYRQILGQKVEFLVSFYNNEISEKSEIFDDQFSVERPDGSNFTLKIRSTKLEDSAMYFCATSGLPNTYEQYFGPGTRLTVT.

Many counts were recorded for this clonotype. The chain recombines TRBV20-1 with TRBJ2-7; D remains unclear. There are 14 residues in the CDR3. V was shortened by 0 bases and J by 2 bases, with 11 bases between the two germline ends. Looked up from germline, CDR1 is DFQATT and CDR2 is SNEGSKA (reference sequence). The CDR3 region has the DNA TGCAGTGCTAGAGATCGAGGTACAACCTACGAGCAGTACTTC. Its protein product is CSARDRGTTYEQYF.

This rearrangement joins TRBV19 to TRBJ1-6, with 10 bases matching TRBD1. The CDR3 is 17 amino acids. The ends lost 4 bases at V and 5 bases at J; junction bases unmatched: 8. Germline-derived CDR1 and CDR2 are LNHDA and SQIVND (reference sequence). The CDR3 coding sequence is TGTGCCAGTAGTACCCCGCCGGGGACAGGGGATAATTCACCCCTCCACTTT. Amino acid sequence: CASSTPPGTGDNSPLHF.

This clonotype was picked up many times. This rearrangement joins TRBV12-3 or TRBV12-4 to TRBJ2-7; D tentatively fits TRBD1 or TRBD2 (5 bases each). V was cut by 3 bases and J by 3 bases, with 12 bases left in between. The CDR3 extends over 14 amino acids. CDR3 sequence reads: CASSFGGTFYEQYF. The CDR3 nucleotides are TGTGCCAGCAGTTTTGGGGGAACTTTCTACGAGCAGTACTTC.

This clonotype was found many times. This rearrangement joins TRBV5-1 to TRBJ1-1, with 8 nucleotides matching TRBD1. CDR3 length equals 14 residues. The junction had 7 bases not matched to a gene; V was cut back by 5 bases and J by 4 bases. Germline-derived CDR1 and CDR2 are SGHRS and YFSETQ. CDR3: CASRNSQGGTEAFF. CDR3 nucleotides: TGCGCCAGCAGAAATTCACAGGGGGGCACTGAAGCTTTCTTT.

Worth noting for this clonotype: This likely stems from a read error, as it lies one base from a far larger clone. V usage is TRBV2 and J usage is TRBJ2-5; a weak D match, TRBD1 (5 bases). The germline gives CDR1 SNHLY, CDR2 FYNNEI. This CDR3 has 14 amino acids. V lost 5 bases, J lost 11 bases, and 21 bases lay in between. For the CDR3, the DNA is TGTGCCAGCAGTAATACCAGGGCATCCGATGAGCAGTACTTC. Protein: CASSNTRASDEQYF.

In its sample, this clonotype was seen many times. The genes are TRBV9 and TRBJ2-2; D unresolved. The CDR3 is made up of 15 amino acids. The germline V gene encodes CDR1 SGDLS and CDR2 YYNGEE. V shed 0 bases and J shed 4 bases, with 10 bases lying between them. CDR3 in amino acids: CASSVGGGITGELFF. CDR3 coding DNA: TGTGCCAGCAGCGTAGGTGGTGGGATCACCGGGGAGCTGTTTTTT.

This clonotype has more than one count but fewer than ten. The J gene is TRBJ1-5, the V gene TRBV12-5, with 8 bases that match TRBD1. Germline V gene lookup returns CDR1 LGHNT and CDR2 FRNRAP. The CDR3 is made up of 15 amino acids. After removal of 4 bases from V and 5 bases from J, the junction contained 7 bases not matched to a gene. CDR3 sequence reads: CASGWRTGPDQPQHF. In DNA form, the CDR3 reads TGTGCTAGTGGTTGGCGGACAGGGCCAGATCAGCCCCAGCATTTT. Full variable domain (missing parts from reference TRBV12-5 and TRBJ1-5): DARVTQTPRHKVTEMGQEVTMRCQPILGHNTVFWYRQTMMQGLELLAYFRNRAPLDDSGMPKDRFSAEMPDATLATLKIQPSEPRDSAVYFCASGWRTGPDQPQHFGDGTRLSIL.

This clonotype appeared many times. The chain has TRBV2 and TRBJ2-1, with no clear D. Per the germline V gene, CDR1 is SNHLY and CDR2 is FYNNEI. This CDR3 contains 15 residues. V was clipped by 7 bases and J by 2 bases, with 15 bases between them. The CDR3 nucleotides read TGTGCCAGCATTCCCACGGCCCTAGCCTACAATGAGCAGTTCTTC. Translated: CASIPTALAYNEQFF.

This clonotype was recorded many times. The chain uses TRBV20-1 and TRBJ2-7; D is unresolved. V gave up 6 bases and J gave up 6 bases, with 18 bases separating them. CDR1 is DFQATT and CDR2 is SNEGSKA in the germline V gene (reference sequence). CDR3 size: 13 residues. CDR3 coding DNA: TGCAGTGCCCCGAGACCCGGGCGCCTCGAGCAGTACTTC. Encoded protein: CSAPRPGRLEQYF.

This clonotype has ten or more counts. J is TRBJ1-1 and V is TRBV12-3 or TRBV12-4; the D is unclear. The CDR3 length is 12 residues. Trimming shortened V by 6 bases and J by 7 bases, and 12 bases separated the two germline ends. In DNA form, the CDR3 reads TGTGCCAGCAGCCTCGGCGGAGGTGAAGCTTTCTTT. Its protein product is CASSLGGGEAFF.

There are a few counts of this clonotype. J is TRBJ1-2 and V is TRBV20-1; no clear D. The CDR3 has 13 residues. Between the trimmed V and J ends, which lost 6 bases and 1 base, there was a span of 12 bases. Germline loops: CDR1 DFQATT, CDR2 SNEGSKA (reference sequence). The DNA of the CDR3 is TGCAGTGCCGAGGACCGGGTTAACTATGGCTACACCTTC. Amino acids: CSAEDRVNYGYTF.

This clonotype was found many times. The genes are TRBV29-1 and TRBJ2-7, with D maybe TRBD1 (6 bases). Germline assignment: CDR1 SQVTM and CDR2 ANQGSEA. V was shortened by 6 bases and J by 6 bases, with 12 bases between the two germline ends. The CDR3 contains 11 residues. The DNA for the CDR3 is TGCAGCGTAGGGGACATGCGCGAGCAGTACTTC. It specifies CSVGDMREQYF.

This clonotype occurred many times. The CDR3 bases are TGTGCCACCAGTCCGGGTGACGGCAATCAGCCCCAGCATTTT. It encodes CATSPGDGNQPQHF. The chain uses TRBV24-1 and TRBJ1-5; no clear D gene. CDR1 is KGHDR, CDR2 SFDVKD, per germline. Trimming shortened V by 6 bases and J by 2 bases, and 10 bases separated the two germline ends. CDR3 length equals 14 residues.

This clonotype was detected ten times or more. CDR3 loop: CASSSLAGPEQYF. The CDR3 DNA reads as TGCGCCAGCAGCTCCTTAGCGGGTCCCGAGCAGTACTTC. This sequence joins TRBV5-1 and TRBJ2-7; TRBD2 matches 7 bases. The J segment lost 6 bases and the V segment lost 3 bases, leaving 6 bases of the junction unmatched. The CDR3 covers 13 residues. CDR1 SGHRS and CDR2 YFSETQ come from the germline V gene.

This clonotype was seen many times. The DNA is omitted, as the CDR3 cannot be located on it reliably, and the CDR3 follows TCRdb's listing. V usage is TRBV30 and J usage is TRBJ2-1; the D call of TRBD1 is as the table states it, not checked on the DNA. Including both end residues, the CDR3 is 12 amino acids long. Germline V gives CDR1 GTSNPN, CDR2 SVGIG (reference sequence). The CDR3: CAWAYGAGLKFF.

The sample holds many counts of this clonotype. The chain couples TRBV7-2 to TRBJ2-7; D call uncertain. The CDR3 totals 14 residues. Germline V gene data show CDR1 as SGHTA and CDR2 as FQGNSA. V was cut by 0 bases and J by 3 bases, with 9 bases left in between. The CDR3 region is CASSLAGLYYEQYF. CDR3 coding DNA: TGTGCCAGCAGCTTAGCGGGTTTATACTACGAGCAGTACTTC. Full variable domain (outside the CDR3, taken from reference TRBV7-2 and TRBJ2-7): GAGVSQSPSNKVTEKGKDVELRCDPISGHTALYWYRQSLGQGLEFLIYFQGNSAPDKSGLPSDRFSAERTGGSVSTLTIQRTQQEDSAVYLCASSLAGLYYEQYFGPGTRLTVT.

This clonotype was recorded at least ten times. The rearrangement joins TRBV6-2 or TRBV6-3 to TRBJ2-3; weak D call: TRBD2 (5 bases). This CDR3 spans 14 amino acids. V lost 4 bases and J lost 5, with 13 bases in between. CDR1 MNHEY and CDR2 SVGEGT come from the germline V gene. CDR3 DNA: TGTGCCAGCAGTTCGGCTAGCATCGGAGATACGCAGTATTTT. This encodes CASSSASIGDTQYF.

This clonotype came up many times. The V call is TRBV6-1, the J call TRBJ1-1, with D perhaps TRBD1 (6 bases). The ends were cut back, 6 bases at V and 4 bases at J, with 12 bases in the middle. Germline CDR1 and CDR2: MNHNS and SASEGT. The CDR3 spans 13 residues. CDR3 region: CASRGGGGTEAFF. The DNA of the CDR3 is TGTGCCAGCAGAGGGGGAGGGGGCACTGAAGCTTTCTTT.

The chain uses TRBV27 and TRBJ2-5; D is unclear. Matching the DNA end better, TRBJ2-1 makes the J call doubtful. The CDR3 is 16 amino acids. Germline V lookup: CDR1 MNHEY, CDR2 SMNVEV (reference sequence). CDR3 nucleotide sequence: TGTGCCAGCAGATTTACAGAGTCGGCGCCGGGCAATGAGCAGTTCTTC. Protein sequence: CASRFTESAPGNEQFF.

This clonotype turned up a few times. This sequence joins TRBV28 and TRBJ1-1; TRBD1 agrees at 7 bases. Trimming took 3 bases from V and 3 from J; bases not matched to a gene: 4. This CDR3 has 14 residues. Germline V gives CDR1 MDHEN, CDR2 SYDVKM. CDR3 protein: CASSFQGEYTEAFF. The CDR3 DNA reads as TGTGCCAGCAGTTTCCAGGGGGAATACACTGAAGCTTTCTTT.

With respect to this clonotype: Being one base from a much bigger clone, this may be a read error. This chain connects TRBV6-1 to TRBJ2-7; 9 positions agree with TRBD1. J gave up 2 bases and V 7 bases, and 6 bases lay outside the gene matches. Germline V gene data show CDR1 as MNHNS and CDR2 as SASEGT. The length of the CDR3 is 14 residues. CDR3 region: CASTQDRGPYEQYF. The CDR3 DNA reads TGTGCCAGCACCCAGGACAGGGGCCCCTACGAGCAGTACTTC.

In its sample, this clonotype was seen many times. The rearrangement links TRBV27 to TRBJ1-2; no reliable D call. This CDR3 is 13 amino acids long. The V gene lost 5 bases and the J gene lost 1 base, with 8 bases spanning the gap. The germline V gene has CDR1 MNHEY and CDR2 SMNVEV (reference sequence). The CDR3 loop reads CASSNQNNYGYTF. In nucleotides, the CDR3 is TGTGCCAGCAGTAACCAGAATAACTATGGCTACACCTTC.